This TCR beta chain was recorded in a study of T-cell memory formation after mild COVID-19. Study-level background: Clustering of TCRs was largely donor specific. Points from the study as a whole: The appearance of some responding clones in pre-infection memory suggested that cross-reactive memory joined.

TCRdb re-derived calls from the 5' RACE reads in MiXCR, one entry per CDR3 protein. The sample lists 580,000 or so distinct CDR3 sequences, 17% seen once, with about 7.5% in the top ten. Turning to this clonotype: Its antigen is still unknown.

The CDR3 is made up of 15 amino acids. V gave up 3 bases and J gave up 5 bases, with 13 bases separating them. This chain uses TRBV12-3 or TRBV12-4 with TRBJ2-2; D not certain. This TCR came from an adult woman who had mild COVID-19 (a few samples of this study predate the infection). Cell type and time point are not known. Sequenced sample: PBMCs or a T cell subset sorted from them (not recorded which). The CDR3 coding sequence is TGTGCCAGCAGTTTGGAAGTTGGTGGGACCGGGGAGCTGTTTTTT. The encoded protein is CASSLEVGGTGELFF.